This T cell receptor (beta chain) was sequenced for a study of CD8+ T cells in alopecia areata. Findings of the study overall: Compared with mice, patients displayed less clear TCR sharing, possibly for HLA-related reasons. Scalp specimens additionally yield sequences from normal skin's resident alphabeta T cells.

CDR3 size: 13 residues. V was shortened by 5 bases and J by 4 bases, with 12 bases between the two germline ends. Germline loops: CDR1 SGHNT, CDR2 YYREEE (reference sequence). RNA extraction and reverse transcription yielded cDNA as sequencing template. The assay was immunoSEQ multiplex PCR, and TCRdb's table has in-frame clones only and misses some. The table includes over 85,000 clones, 41% detected once. A note on this clone: As yet, its antigen is unknown.

The material sequenced was CD4+ T cells sorted from blood. J is TRBJ1-2 and V is TRBV5-4; D possibly corresponds to TRBD1 (6 bases). This clonotype was sampled from a human donor with alopecia areata. CDR3 nucleotides: TGTGCCAGCAGTTCAGGGGTGGGCTATGGCTACACCTTC. This sequence encodes CASSSGVGYGYTF.